Detailed here is one TCR beta chain. This table comes from immunoSEQ multiplex PCR, and its TCRdb copy is limited to in-frame clones, with some not included. The sample has over 70,000 clones, approximately 80% seen once. The CDR3 totals 17 residues. Germline-derived CDR1 and CDR2 are MGHRA and YSYEKL. V shed 6 bases, J shed 5 bases, and the junction held 14 bases outside the gene matches. Seattle enrolled patients during active infection and tracked them longitudinally. The data are from a study of blood T cell repertoires in COVID-19. The wider study: Material from acute and convalescent COVID-19 was sourced from the United States, Italy and Spain.

This sequence originates from a man between 65 and 80 years old with COVID-19, enrolled during active disease. Specimen: peripheral blood. The V gene is TRBV4-1, the J gene TRBJ2-3, with 10 bases that match TRBD2. DNA for the CDR3: TGCGCCAGCAGTCGAAAACCTCTAGCGGGAGAGCAAGATACGCAGTATTTT. It is translated as CASSRKPLAGEQDTQYF.